These 21 T cell receptor beta chains share one sample of origin, sequenced in a study of CD8 T cells in ankylosing spondylitis. Their recognized antigens are unknown. Whole-study findings and limits: For ankylosing spondylitis blood, a TCR beta motif of about eight highly homologous variants appeared characteristic.

TCRdb passed the 5' RACE reads through MiXCR, listing each CDR3 protein once. Of 220,000 or so distinct CDR3 sequences listed, around 18% are singletons. The sample was blood, either unsorted or a sorted T cell fraction (not recorded which). Receptor source: a male donor with ankylosing spondylitis.

The chain combines TRBV27 with TRBJ1-1; D is unclear. Trimming stripped 11 bases from V and 5 bases from J, with 18 bases between. The CDR3 contains 13 residues. CDR1 MNHEY and CDR2 SMNVEV come from the germline V gene (reference sequence). CDR3 residues: CAARPLTRTEAFF. The CDR3 nucleotides read TGTGCCGCCAGACCACTTACCCGGACTGAAGCTTTCTTT.

This clonotype showed up just a few times. The CDR3 loop reads CASSPASKGETQYF. The CDR3 nucleotides read TGCGCCAGCAGCCCCGCTAGTAAGGGTGAGACCCAGTACTTC. The chain joins TRBV4-1 to TRBJ2-5; no definite D call. The CDR3 contains 14 residues. Germline V gene data show CDR1 as MGHRA and CDR2 as YSYEKL. With 4 bases removed from V and 5 bases from J, the gap between germline ends came to 14 bases.

In its sample, this clonotype was seen a few times. The V and J genes are TRBV12-3 or TRBV12-4 and TRBJ2-3; D is tentatively TRBD1 or TRBD2 (5 bases each). The CDR3 contains 14 residues. With 6 bases removed from V and 0 bases from J, the gap between germline ends came to 10 bases. The CDR3 loop reads CASSRGQSTDTQYF. The CDR3 DNA follows: TGTGCCAGCAGCCGGGGCCAAAGCACAGATACGCAGTATTTT.

V and J are TRBV6-1 and TRBJ2-1; a weak D match, TRBD2 (7 bases). This CDR3 spans 14 amino acids. Trimming removed 6 bases at V and 8 bases at J, with 17 bases between. Germline V gene data show CDR1 as MNHNS and CDR2 as SASEGT. For the CDR3, the DNA is TGTGCCAGCAGCTTTGGCGGGGGCGACGATGAGCAGTTCTTC. This sequence encodes CASSFGGGDDEQFF.

This clonotype has only a few counts. The chain recombines TRBV18 with TRBJ2-5, with 9 positions matching TRBD1. The CDR3 length is 16 residues. Germline loops: CDR1 KGHSH, CDR2 LQKENI. The V and J ends lost 0 bases and 5 bases, in that order; junction bases with no gene match: 7. The CDR3 DNA follows: TGTGCCAGCTCACCACCAGTTTCGGACAGGGGTGAGACCCAGTACTTC. Amino acids: CASSPPVSDRGETQYF. The full variable domain, in which reference TRBV18 and TRBJ2-5 provide the parts outside the CDR3, is NAGVMQNPRHLVRRRGQEARLRCSPMKGHSHVYWYRQLPEEGLKFMVYLQKENIIDESGMPKERFSAEFPKEGPSILRIQQVVRGDSAAYFCASSPPVSDRGETQYFGPGTRLLVL.

The chain uses TRBV12-3 or TRBV12-4 and TRBJ2-2; D might be TRBD1 or TRBD2, each matching 5 bases. Deletions cut 5 bases from V and 5 bases from J, with 15 bases between. The CDR3 runs 15 residues. The CDR3 is CASSDGTLETGELFF. The CDR3 DNA follows: TGTGCCAGCAGTGACGGGACCCTCGAAACCGGGGAGCTGTTTTTT.

The sample holds a few counts of this clonotype. V is TRBV29-1 and J is TRBJ1-1; D might be TRBD1 (6 bases). Germline loops: CDR1 SQVTM, CDR2 ANQGSEA. Trimming pared 5 bases from V and 0 bases from J, leaving 10 bases between. This CDR3 region has 13 residues. The CDR3, as DNA: TGCAGCGTTCGGGGGCCCATGAACACTGAAGCTTTCTTT. Its protein is CSVRGPMNTEAFF.

This clonotype was seen many times. The chain combines TRBV29-1 with TRBJ2-2, with D tentatively TRBD1 (6 bases). The V end was cut by 3 bases, the J end by 6 bases, with 8 bases between. The CDR3 is made up of 12 amino acids. Looked up from germline, CDR1 is SQVTM and CDR2 is ANQGSEA. CDR3 loop: CSVDQGSGELFF. CDR3 DNA: TGCAGCGTTGATCAGGGGTCCGGGGAGCTGTTTTTT.

The rearrangement links TRBV6-1 to TRBJ2-3; D tentatively reads TRBD1 or TRBD2 (7 bases each). CDR3 size: 17 residues. Germline CDR1 is MNHNS and CDR2 is SASEGT. V was pared by 0 bases and J by 2 bases, with 15 bases between. Here the CDR3 DNA reads TGTGCCAGCAGTGAAGCCCCTCAGGGGGGGTACACAGATACGCAGTATTTT. Translated: CASSEAPQGGYTDTQYF.

This clonotype has a handful of counts. The chain combines TRBV9 with TRBJ2-7; D uncertain. Trimming stripped 3 bases from V and 1 base from J, with 8 bases between. This CDR3 has 13 amino acids. Germline CDR1 SGDLS, CDR2 YYNGEE. The CDR3 spells CASSAPPSYEQYF. The CDR3 DNA is TGTGCCAGCAGCGCCCCTCCTTCCTACGAGCAGTACTTC.

The rearrangement links TRBV10-1 to TRBJ2-2; weak D call: TRBD1 (5 bases). Germline V gene lookup returns CDR1 WNHNN and CDR2 SYGVQD (reference sequence). The CDR3 sequence is 15 residues long. Trimming cost V 3 bases and J 3 bases, with 11 bases left between them. CDR3 region: CASSDFGAYTGELFF. The CDR3 coding sequence is TGCGCCAGCAGTGATTTTGGGGCCTACACCGGGGAGCTGTTTTTT.

The V and J genes are TRBV9 and TRBJ2-2; D is undetermined. Trimming removed 3 bases from V and 6 bases from J, with 9 bases in between. This CDR3 is 13 amino acids long. Germline V gives CDR1 SGDLS, CDR2 YYNGEE. The CDR3 loop is CASSATSPGELFF. Written as DNA, the CDR3 is TGTGCCAGCAGCGCAACATCCCCCGGGGAGCTGTTTTTT.

The chain links TRBV27 to TRBJ2-1, with a possible D match to TRBD1 (5 bases). V was trimmed by 5 bases and J by 3 bases, leaving 11 bases between them. Germline-derived CDR1 and CDR2 are MNHEY and SMNVEV (reference sequence). CDR3 length equals 14 residues. The CDR3: CASSQEQDYNEQFF. The CDR3 nucleotides read TGTGCCAGCAGTCAAGAACAGGACTACAATGAGCAGTTCTTC.

This clonotype appeared many times. The V call is TRBV4-1, the J call TRBJ2-1; D possibly corresponds to TRBD2 (6 bases). The CDR3 consists of 15 residues. Between the trimmed V and J ends, which lost 0 bases and 9 bases, there was a span of 15 bases. Looked up from germline, CDR1 is MGHRA and CDR2 is YSYEKL. This CDR3 reads CASSQDLPGGIEQFF. The DNA of the CDR3 is TGCGCCAGCAGCCAAGATCTTCCAGGAGGGATTGAGCAGTTCTTC.

The J gene is TRBJ2-7, the V gene TRBV20-1, with D unresolved. Germline-derived CDR1 and CDR2 are DFQATT and SNEGSKA (reference sequence). The CDR3 covers 12 residues. V dropped 1 base and J dropped 7 bases, with 11 bases sitting between them. The CDR3 DNA reads TGCAGTGCTAGAGGCGGTCCAGTAGAGCAGTACTTC. Translation: CSARGGPVEQYF.

The CDR3 sequence: CASSPSSGAYNEQFF. The CDR3, as DNA: TGTGCCAGCAGCCCGTCTAGCGGGGCCTACAATGAGCAGTTCTTC. The rearrangement joins TRBV7-3 to TRBJ2-1; TRBD2 agrees at 9 bases. Unmatched junction bases numbered 4, after V lost 5 bases and J lost 2 bases. The CDR3 has 15 residues. The V gene's germline CDR1 is SGHTA and CDR2 FQGTGA.

In its sample, this clonotype was seen a few times. The chain couples TRBV11-2 to TRBJ2-1, with 10 bases lining up with TRBD2. The germline CDR1 and CDR2 sequences are SGHAT and FQNNGV. This CDR3 region has 17 residues. The junction had 7 bases not matched to a gene; V was cut back by 5 bases and J by 0 bases. CDR3 amino acids: CASSIGLAVSSYNEQFF. The CDR3 DNA reads as TGTGCCAGCAGCATAGGACTAGCGGTAAGCTCCTACAATGAGCAGTTCTTC.

The chain combines TRBV29-1 with TRBJ2-1; 11 bases match TRBD2. V was clipped by 3 bases and J by 7 bases; unmatched bases: 20. Looked up from germline, CDR1 is SQVTM and CDR2 is ANQGSEA. This CDR3 region has 19 residues. The CDR3 protein is CSVEGPQGQAGLAVNEQFF. DNA for the CDR3: TGCAGCGTTGAGGGGCCCCAGGGACAGGCGGGACTAGCGGTTAATGAGCAGTTCTTC.

This clonotype was recorded a few times. The chain links TRBV29-1 to TRBJ1-1; 9 positions match TRBD1. The length of the CDR3 is 16 residues. J lost 0 bases, V lost 6 bases, and 11 bases had no gene match. Germline V gene lookup returns CDR1 SQVTM and CDR2 ANQGSEA. CDR3 coding DNA: TGCAGCGTCCTCCCAGGACAGGGGCCTATGAACACTGAAGCTTTCTTT. Translating gives CSVLPGQGPMNTEAFF.

The chain combines TRBV27 with TRBJ2-5, with a tentative D call TRBD2 (6 bases). There are 16 residues in the CDR3. The germline V gene has CDR1 MNHEY and CDR2 SMNVEV (reference sequence). V lost 2 bases, J lost 3 bases, and 16 bases lay in between. The CDR3 bases are TGTGCCAGCAGTTTAGGTTCAGGACTACTAAAAGAGACCCAGTACTTC. The encoded protein is CASSLGSGLLKETQYF.

This clonotype was detected a few times. This chain uses TRBV11-3 with TRBJ2-1; D is uncertain. V lost 5 bases, J lost 2 bases, and 13 bases lay in between. The CDR3 contains 15 residues. The germline V gene has CDR1 SGHNT and CDR2 YENEEA. CDR3 in amino acids: CASSPEWVPYNEQFF. For the CDR3, the DNA is TGTGCCAGCAGCCCCGAGTGGGTCCCCTACAATGAGCAGTTCTTC.